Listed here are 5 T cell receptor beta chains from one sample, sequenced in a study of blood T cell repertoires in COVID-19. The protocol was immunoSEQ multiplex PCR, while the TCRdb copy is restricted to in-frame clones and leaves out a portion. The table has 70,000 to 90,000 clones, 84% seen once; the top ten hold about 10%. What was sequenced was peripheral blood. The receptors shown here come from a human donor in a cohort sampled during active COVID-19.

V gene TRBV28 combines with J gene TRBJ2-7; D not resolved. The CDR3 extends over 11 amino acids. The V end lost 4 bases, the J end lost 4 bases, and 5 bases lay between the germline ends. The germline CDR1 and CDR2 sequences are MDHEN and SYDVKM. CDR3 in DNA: TGTGCCAGCAGTTCCTATTACGAGCAGTACTTC. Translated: CASSSYYEQYF.

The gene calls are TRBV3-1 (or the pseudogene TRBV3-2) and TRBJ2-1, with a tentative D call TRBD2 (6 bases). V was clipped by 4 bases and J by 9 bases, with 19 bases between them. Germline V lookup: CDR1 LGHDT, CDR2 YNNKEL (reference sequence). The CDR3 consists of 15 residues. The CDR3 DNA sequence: TGTGCCAGCAGCCCTATCGGGGGACTGAGGGGTGAGCAGTTCTTC. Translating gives CASSPIGGLRGEQFF.

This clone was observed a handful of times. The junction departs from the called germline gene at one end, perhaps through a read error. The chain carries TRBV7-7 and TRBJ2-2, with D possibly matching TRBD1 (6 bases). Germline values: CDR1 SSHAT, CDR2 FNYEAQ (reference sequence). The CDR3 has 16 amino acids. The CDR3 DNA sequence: TGTGCTAGCAGCCCGGGGACACCCGGGAACACCGGGGAGCTGTTTTTT. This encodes CASSPGTPGNTGELFF.

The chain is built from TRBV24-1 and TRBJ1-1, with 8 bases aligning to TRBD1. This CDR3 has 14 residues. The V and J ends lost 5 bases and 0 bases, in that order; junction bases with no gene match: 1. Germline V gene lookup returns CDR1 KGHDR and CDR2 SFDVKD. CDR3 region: CATSAGGLNTEAFF. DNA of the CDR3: TGTGCCACCAGTGCAGGGGGCTTGAACACTGAAGCTTTCTTT.

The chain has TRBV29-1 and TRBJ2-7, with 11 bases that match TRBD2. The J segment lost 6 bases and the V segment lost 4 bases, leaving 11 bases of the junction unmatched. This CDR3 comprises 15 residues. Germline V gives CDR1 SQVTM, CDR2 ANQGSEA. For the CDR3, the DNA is TGCAGCGTTGGACTAGCGGGAAAAAGAGGTGGCGAGCAGTACTTC. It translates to CSVGLAGKRGGEQYF.